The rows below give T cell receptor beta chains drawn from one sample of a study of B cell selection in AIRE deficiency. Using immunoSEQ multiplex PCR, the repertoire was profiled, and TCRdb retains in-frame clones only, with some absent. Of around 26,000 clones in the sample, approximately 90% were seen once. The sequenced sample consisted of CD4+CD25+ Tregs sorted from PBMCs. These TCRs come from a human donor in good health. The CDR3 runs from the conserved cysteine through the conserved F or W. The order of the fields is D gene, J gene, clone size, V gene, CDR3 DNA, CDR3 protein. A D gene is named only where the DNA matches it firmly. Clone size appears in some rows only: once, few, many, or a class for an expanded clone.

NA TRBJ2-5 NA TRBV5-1 TGCGCCAGCAGCTTGGTCCTGGGGAAAGAGACCCAGTACTTC CASSLVLGKETQYF
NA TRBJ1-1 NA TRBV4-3 TGCGCCAGCAGCCAAGAGTGGGATTCCACTGAAGCTTTCTTT CASSQEWDSTEAFF
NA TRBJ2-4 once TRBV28 TGTGCCAGCAGCTCACTCAGAGGAATAGCCAAAAACATTCAGTACTTC CASSSLRGIAKNIQYF
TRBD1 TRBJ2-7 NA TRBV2 TGTGCCAGCAGTACCCCCGGGACAGGGGCCTACGAGCAGTACTTC CASSTPGTGAYEQYF
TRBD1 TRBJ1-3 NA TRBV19 TGTGCCAGTAGTCGGGGACAGGGGACACCTGGAAACACCATATATTTT CASSRGQGTPGNTIYF
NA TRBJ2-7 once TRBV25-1 TGTGCCAGCAGTGGCCGGGGGACGCAGTACTTC CASSGRGTQYF
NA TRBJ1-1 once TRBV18 TGTGCCAGCTGCGCTCTACAGGTAAACACTGAAGCTTTCTTT CASCALQVNTEAFF
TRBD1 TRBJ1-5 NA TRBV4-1 TGCGCCAGCAGCCAAGGTGCGGGACAGGGAAGGGTAAGCAATCAGCCCCAGCATTTT CASSQGAGQGRVSNQPQHF
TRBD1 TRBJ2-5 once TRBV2 TGTGCCAGCAACAGGGGGCTAATGAGGGAGACCCAGTACTTC CASNRGLMRETQYF
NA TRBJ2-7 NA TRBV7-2 TGTGCCAGCACCTGGGGCCCGGAGACGATCTACGAGCAGTACTTC CASTWGPETIYEQYF
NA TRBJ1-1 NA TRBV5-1 TGCGCCAGCAGCTTGGAGGTGAACACTGAAGCTTTCTTT CASSLEVNTEAFF
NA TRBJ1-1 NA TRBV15 TGTGCCACCAGCAGAGACCCTTTCATGAACACTGAAGCTTTCTTT CATSRDPFMNTEAFF
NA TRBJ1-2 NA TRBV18 TGTGCCAGCTCACCGGGGGGTCCTGGCTACACCTTC CASSPGGPGYTF
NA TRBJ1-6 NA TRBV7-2 TGTGCCAGCAGCTTAGTGCTCCCGGGAGGTATTTCACCCCTCCACTTT CASSLVLPGGISPLHF
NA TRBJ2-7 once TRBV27 TGTGCCAGCAGTTTTGGGCTAGCGAGAGCCTACGAGCAGTACTTC CASSFGLARAYEQYF
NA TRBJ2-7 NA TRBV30 TGTGCCTGGAGTCGCCCTTGGGGCTACGAGCAGTACTTC CAWSRPWGYEQYF
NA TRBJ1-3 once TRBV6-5 TGTGCCAGCAGTTACGGTGAAGGGGGAGGTGGAAACACCATATATTTT CASSYGEGGGGNTIYF
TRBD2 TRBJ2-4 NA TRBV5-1 TGCGCCAGCAGCTTGGAGGCAGGGAGGGAAAACATTCAGTACTTC CASSLEAGRENIQYF
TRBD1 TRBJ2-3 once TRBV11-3 TGTGCCAGCAGCCATTGGACAGGGCCAGATACGCAGTATTTT CASSHWTGPDTQYF
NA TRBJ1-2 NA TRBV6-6 TGTGCCAGCAGTCCTACGGGGCTAACGGGGGGGAGTGGCTACACCTTC CASSPTGLTGGSGYTF
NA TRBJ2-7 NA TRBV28 TGTGCCAGCAGATCCCTGGGACAAAACTTCTACGAGCAGTACTTC CASRSLGQNFYEQYF
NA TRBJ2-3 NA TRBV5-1 TGCGCCAGCAGCTCTGACAGAACTAGCACAGATACGCAGTATTTT CASSSDRTSTDTQYF
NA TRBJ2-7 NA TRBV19 TGTGCCAGTAGTATAGCGGACGTTACCTCCTACGAGCAGTACTTC CASSIADVTSYEQYF
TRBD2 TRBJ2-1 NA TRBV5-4 TGTGCCAGCAACCCCGGGACTATCTACAATGAGCAGTTCTTC CASNPGTIYNEQFF
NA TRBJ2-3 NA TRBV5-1 TGCGCCAGCAGCAAGACTAGTTTGGGCACAGATACGCAGTATTTT CASSKTSLGTDTQYF
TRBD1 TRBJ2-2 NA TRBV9 TGTGCCAGCAGCGTAGATTACAGGGGAGCCGGGGAGCTGTTTTTT CASSVDYRGAGELFF
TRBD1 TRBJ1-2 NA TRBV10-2 TGCGCCATAGCGAACTCCGGGACAGGTGGCTACACCTTC CAIANSGTGGYTF
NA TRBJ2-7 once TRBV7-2 TGTGCCAGCAGCTTCTACTACGAGCAGTACTTC CASSFYYEQYF
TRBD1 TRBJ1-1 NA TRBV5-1 TGCGCCAGCAGCTTGGGAGGGGGCAACACTGAAGCTTTCTTT CASSLGGGNTEAFF
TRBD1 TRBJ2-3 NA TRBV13 TGTGCCAGCAGCTTAGTAAGGGACAGGGCCTACACAGATACGCAGTATTTT CASSLVRDRAYTDTQYF
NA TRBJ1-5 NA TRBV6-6 TGTGCCAGCAGTTACAGGATTAGCAATCAGCCCCAGCATTTT CASSYRISNQPQHF
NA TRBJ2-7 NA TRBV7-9 TGTGCCAGCAGCCTACAGGAAATATCCTACGAGCAGTACTTC CASSLQEISYEQYF
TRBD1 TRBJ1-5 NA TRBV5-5 TGTGCCAGCAGCGCAACAGGGGACCAGCCCCAGCATTTT CASSATGDQPQHF
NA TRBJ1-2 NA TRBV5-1 TGCGCCAGCAGCCTGGAGCGGGGTGGCTACACCTTC CASSLERGGYTF
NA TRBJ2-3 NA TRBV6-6 TGTGCCAGCACCCCTGCCTGGGGGCGCGTAGATACGCAGTATTTT CASTPAWGRVDTQYF
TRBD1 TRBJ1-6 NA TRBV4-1 TGCGCCAGCAGCCAAGAGAAGGACAGGGGTAATTCACCCCTCCACTTT CASSQEKDRGNSPLHF
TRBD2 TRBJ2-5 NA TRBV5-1 TGCGCCTGCAGTCTCTTATCCGGGACTAGCGGGGTAGAGACCCAGTACTTC CACSLLSGTSGVETQYF
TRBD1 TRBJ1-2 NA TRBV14 TGTGCCAGCAGCCAAGATCGTGGACAGGTCTACACCTTC CASSQDRGQVYTF
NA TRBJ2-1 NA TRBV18 TGTGCCAGCTCCTTCGGGGGTTACAATGAGCAGTTCTTC CASSFGGYNEQFF
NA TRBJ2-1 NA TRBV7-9 TGTGCCAGCAGCTTACCCCGTCGTCAGGAGCAGTTCTTC CASSLPRRQEQFF
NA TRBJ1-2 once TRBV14 TGTGCCAGCAGCCACGGACGGTATGGCTACACCTTC CASSHGRYGYTF
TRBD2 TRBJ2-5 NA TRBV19 TGTGCCACTCAGCCTCTTAGCGGGGGTGAGACCCAGTACTTC CATQPLSGGETQYF
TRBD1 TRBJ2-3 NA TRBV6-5 TGTGCCAGCAGTTACCGGGACAGCCGCACAGATACGCAGTATTTT CASSYRDSRTDTQYF
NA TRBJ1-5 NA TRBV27 TGTGCCAGCAGTTTACGGGGTAACAATCAGCCCCAGCATTTT CASSLRGNNQPQHF
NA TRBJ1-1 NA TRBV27 TGTGCCAGCATAAACAGGGTTGGTACTGAAGCTTTCTTT CASINRVGTEAFF
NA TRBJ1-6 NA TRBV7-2 TGTGCCAGCAGCTTAGTCCCAGGGCTCTCACCCCTCCACTTT CASSLVPGLSPLHF
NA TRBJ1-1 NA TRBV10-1 TGCGCCAGCAGTGAGACCAAGGGGCCCACTGAAGCTTTCTTT CASSETKGPTEAFF
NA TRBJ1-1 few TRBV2 TGTGCCAGCAGTGAAAGGAACAGGAACACTGAAGCTTTCTTT CASSERNRNTEAFF
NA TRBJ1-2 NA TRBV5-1 TGCGCCAGCAGCTTGGATCTCGCGATGAATGGCTACACCTTC CASSLDLAMNGYTF
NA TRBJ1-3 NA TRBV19 TGTGCCAGTAGTATTGGCTTCTCTGGAAACACCATATATTTT CASSIGFSGNTIYF
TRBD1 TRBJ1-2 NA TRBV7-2 TGTGCCAGCAGCCTAGGGTCACAGGGGGATCGTGGCTACACCTTC CASSLGSQGDRGYTF
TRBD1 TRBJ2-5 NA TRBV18 TGTGCCAGCTCCCCGGGACAGGAACGTGAGACCCAGTACTTC CASSPGQERETQYF
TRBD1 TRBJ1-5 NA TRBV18 TGTGCCAGCTCACCAGAGGGGGCAGCCAGCAATCAGCCCCAGCATTTT CASSPEGAASNQPQHF